The following is a T cell receptor (beta chain) sequence with its context. Its cognate antigen is unknown. The data stem from a study of CXCR3-negative and CXCR3-positive naive CD8 T cells. Across the study: Sequencing brought in about 140 million TRB reads altogether, and each library got about 1.5 +/- 0.3 million. The study, taken as a whole, reports: Hydrophobicity was higher for TRB CDR3s found in CXCR3-positive naive cells than in CXCR3-negative naive cells. Naive cells used TRBV-TRBJ genes in much the same way whether CXCR3-negative or CXCR3-positive; memory cells did not.

The TRB cDNA libraries were prepared by 5' RACE with UMI labels. TCRdb re-called the 5' RACE reads and gives one entry per CDR3 protein, without DNA. The sample features some 60,000 distinct CDR3 sequences, with roughly 0.5% in its top ten. Germline V gives CDR1 SGDLS, CDR2 YYNGEE. This CDR3 has 15 residues. The receptor was isolated from a human donor in good health. Some clones in this sample may be carry-over from other donors' samples. The chain couples TRBV9 to TRBJ2-3; the D call of TRBD1 rests on TCRdb alone, since no DNA is present to check it. Sequenced: naive CXCR3+ CD8+ T cells from blood. Subset indicated: CD45RO-CCR7+CD27+CD95- naive CD8+ T cells expressing CXCR3 (TNR3+). CDR3 residues: CASSAGQGSIDTQYF.